The 19 T cell receptor beta chains given below trace back to one sample, sequenced in a study of T cell changes during pregnancy in multiple sclerosis. Sequencing was performed with immunoSEQ multiplex PCR; in TCRdb, only in-frame clones are kept and a portion is missing. The sample has 25,000 to 35,000 clones, around 88% seen once. Sequenced material: CD4+ T cells from peripheral blood mononuclear cells, taken in the first trimester of pregnancy. Receptors were obtained from a female donor in good health, enrolled as a control in a pregnancy study.

In nucleotides, the CDR3 is TGTGCCAGCAGCTCAAACCCCGGGGGTCGGGGCTACAATGAGCAGTTCTTC. Its protein is CASSSNPGGRGYNEQFF. The chain links TRBV7-2 to TRBJ2-1, with a tentative D call TRBD2 (6 bases). The CDR3 sequence is 17 residues long. Trimming cost V 4 bases and J 3 bases, with 19 bases left between them. The germline gives CDR1 SGHTA, CDR2 FQGNSA. The variable domain in full, completed from reference TRBV7-2 and TRBJ2-1, reads GAGVSQSPSNKVTEKGKDVELRCDPISGHTALYWYRQSLGQGLEFLIYFQGNSAPDKSGLPSDRFSAERTGGSVSTLTIQRTQQEDSAVYLCASSSNPGGRGYNEQFFGPGTRLTVL.

This chain joins TRBV4-1 and TRBJ1-4, with TRBD1 as a possible D gene (6 bases). The CDR3 covers 16 residues. From germline, CDR1 is MGHRA and CDR2 YSYEKL. V was cut by 4 bases and J by 8 bases, with 20 bases left in between. For the CDR3, the DNA is TGCGCCAGCAGCCGAGAACAGGGAGTATTTCGGGAAAAACTGTTTTTT. Translating it yields CASSREQGVFREKLFF.

This clone appeared once. CDR3 protein: CASSPLVGGTTGELFF. The CDR3 region has the DNA TGCGCCAGCAGCCCACTGGTGGGGGGAACCACCGGGGAGCTGTTTTTT. The chain uses TRBV4-3 and TRBJ2-2; D might be TRBD2 (6 bases). Germline V gives CDR1 LGHNA, CDR2 YSLEER. Trimming took off 4 bases at V and 4 bases at J, with 16 bases between the two ends. This CDR3 contains 16 residues.

The genes are TRBV6-7 and TRBJ2-5, with 7 bases lining up with TRBD2. TRBV6-7 is given ORF status, its function remaining uncertain. V shed 4 bases, J shed 3 bases, and the junction held 8 bases outside the gene matches. This CDR3 has 15 residues. CDR3 bases: TGTGCCAGCAGTTCCAGCAAGCGGGAAAAAGAGACCCAGTACTTC. Its translation is CASSSSKREKETQYF.

The chain couples TRBV10-3 to TRBJ2-5; D unresolved. The ends were cut back, 2 bases at V and 4 bases at J, with 8 bases in the middle. The CDR3 sequence is 13 residues long. The germline V gene has CDR1 ENHRY and CDR2 SYGVKD. The CDR3 region is CAISENGRETQYF. Written as DNA, the CDR3 is TGTGCCATCAGTGAGAATGGTAGAGAGACCCAGTACTTC.

This clone was seen just once. The V gene is TRBV7-2, the J gene TRBJ2-1; D is uncertain. The ends were cut back, 4 bases at V and 4 bases at J, with 8 bases in the middle. Germline V gives CDR1 SGHTA, CDR2 FQGNSA. This CDR3 comprises 13 residues. CDR3 amino acids: CASSSPVYNEQFF. The CDR3 nucleotides are TGTGCCAGCAGCTCCCCGGTTTACAATGAGCAGTTCTTC.

This clone was seen only once. The chain employs TRBV28 and TRBJ2-7, with 9 bases that match TRBD1. Looked up from germline, CDR1 is MDHEN and CDR2 is SYDVKM. With 4 bases clipped from V and 4 bases from J, the junction kept 17 bases outside the gene matches. This CDR3 comprises 18 residues. CDR3 in DNA: TGTGCCAGCAGTTCAAACATATCCCCCGGGACAGGGTTATACGAGCAGTACTTC. Protein product: CASSSNISPGTGLYEQYF.

The V call is TRBV15, the J call TRBJ2-2; TRBD2 aligns across 10 bases. This CDR3 spans 16 amino acids. CDR1 and CDR2 from the germline V gene are LNHNV and YYDKDF (reference sequence). Unmatched junction bases numbered 9, after V lost 3 bases and J lost 8 bases. Here the CDR3 reads CATSSRLAGLRGELFF. The CDR3 nucleotides read TGTGCCACCAGCAGCAGACTAGCGGGTCTAAGGGGGGAGCTGTTTTTT.

The chain links TRBV27 to TRBJ1-1; a possible D gene is TRBD1 (6 bases). Germline loops: CDR1 MNHEY, CDR2 SMNVEV (reference sequence). The CDR3 covers 12 residues. Between the trimmed V and J ends, which lost 6 bases and 3 bases, there was a span of 8 bases. The CDR3 nucleotides are TGTGCCAGCAGGGACAGCCACACTGAAGCTTTCTTT. It translates to CASRDSHTEAFF.

V and J are TRBV6-6 and TRBJ2-5; the D gene is possibly TRBD1 (6 bases). The ends were cut back, 8 bases at V and 7 bases at J, with 20 bases in the middle. CDR1 MNHNY and CDR2 SVGAGI come from the germline V gene (reference sequence). The CDR3 is 14 residues long. This chain's CDR3 is CASLDPQGKWTQYF. CDR3 sequence (DNA): TGTGCCAGCCTAGACCCACAGGGTAAATGGACCCAGTACTTC.

The chain recombines TRBV7-2 with TRBJ1-5; D is uncertain. CDR1 is SGHTA, CDR2 FQGNSA, per germline. With 5 bases removed from V and 9 bases from J, the gap between germline ends came to 11 bases. The CDR3 sequence is 12 residues long. This CDR3 reads CASSPEAGPQHF. CDR3 nucleotides: TGTGCCAGCAGCCCGGAGGCGGGGCCCCAGCATTTT.

The count of this clone is one. V is TRBV7-9 and J is TRBJ2-2; D gene ambiguous. The length of the CDR3 is 15 residues. V dropped 1 base and J dropped 4 bases, with 10 bases sitting between them. Germline V gives CDR1 SEHNR, CDR2 FQNEAQ (reference sequence). The CDR3 coding sequence is TGTGCCAGCAGCTTAGTGAAGCCCGTCACCGGGGAGCTGTTTTTT. This sequence encodes CASSLVKPVTGELFF.

The J gene is TRBJ1-2, the V gene TRBV4-1; 8 bases match TRBD1. There are 16 residues in the CDR3. J gave up 5 bases and V 2 bases, and 10 bases lay outside the gene matches. Germline CDR1 and CDR2: MGHRA and YSYEKL. CDR3 nucleotides: TGCGCCAGCAGCCAACCCCGGCAGGGGGCTTTTTATGGCTACACCTTC. It yields the protein CASSQPRQGAFYGYTF.

The chain joins TRBV19 to TRBJ2-3; 12 positions match TRBD2. The V segment lost 10 bases and the J segment 7 bases; nucleotides outside the gene matches: 12. The CDR3 is made up of 15 amino acids. Germline values: CDR1 LNHDA, CDR2 SQIVND (reference sequence). CDR3 bases: TGTGCCACGAAAGAGGCTAGCGGGGGGGAATATACGCAGTATTTT. Protein product: CATKEASGGEYTQYF.

The chain uses TRBV15 and TRBJ2-3; 9 bases fit TRBD2. This CDR3 region has 14 residues. In germline, CDR1 is LNHNV, CDR2 YYDKDF (reference sequence). With 6 bases clipped from V and 4 bases from J, the junction kept 5 bases outside the gene matches. CDR3 sequence (DNA): TGTGCCACCAGTCGGCGGGGGGGCCCAGATACGCAGTATTTT. Translated: CATSRRGGPDTQYF.

The chain recombines TRBV21-1 with TRBJ1-5. TRBV21-1 is assigned pseudogene status. The CDR3 extends over 16 amino acids. The CDR3 coding sequence is TGTGCCAGCAGCAAAGCTCCGGGGTTGCGCAATCAGCCCCAGCATTTT. Translating gives CASSKAPGLRNQPQHF.

This sequence joins TRBV28 and TRBJ2-7; a weak D match, TRBD1 (6 bases). The CDR3 extends over 16 amino acids. The V gene lost 7 bases and the J gene lost 0 bases, with 19 bases spanning the gap. CDR1 and CDR2 (germline): MDHEN, SYDVKM. The CDR3 nucleotides read TGTGCCAGCACCCTGGGGACGACAGGTTCCTCCTACGAGCAGTACTTC. This gives the protein CASTLGTTGSSYEQYF.

The chain couples TRBV6-5 to TRBJ1-3; no definite D call. The CDR3 is made up of 13 amino acids. The germline CDR1 and CDR2 sequences are MNHEY and SVGAGI. V was cut by 4 bases and J by 0 bases, with 4 bases left in between. The CDR3 protein is CASSSGSGNTIYF. The CDR3, as DNA: TGTGCCAGCAGTTCAGGCTCTGGAAACACCATATATTTT.

The V and J genes are TRBV6-6 and TRBJ1-5; unclear D gene. Looked up from germline, CDR1 is MNHNY and CDR2 is SVGAGI (reference sequence). The CDR3 has 11 amino acids. Trimming removed 8 bases from V and 5 bases from J, with 7 bases in between. CDR3 protein: CASASDQPQHF. The CDR3 region has the DNA TGTGCCAGCGCCAGTGATCAGCCCCAGCATTTT.